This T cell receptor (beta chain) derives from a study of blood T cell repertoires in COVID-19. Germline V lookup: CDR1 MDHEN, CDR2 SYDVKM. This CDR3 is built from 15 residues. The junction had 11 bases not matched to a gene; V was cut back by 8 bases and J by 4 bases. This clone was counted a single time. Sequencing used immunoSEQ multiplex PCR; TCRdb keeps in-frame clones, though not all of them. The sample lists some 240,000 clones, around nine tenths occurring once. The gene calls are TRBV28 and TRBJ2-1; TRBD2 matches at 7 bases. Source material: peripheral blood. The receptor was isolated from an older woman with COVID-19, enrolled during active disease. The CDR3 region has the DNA TGTGCCAGCTCATCGCTAGCGGAGACTTACAATGAGCAGTTCTTC. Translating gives CASSSLAETYNEQFF.